Below, 22 T cell receptor beta chains from the same sample are listed, as sequenced in a study of blood T cell repertoires in COVID-19. Clones were read by immunoSEQ multiplex PCR, and TCRdb kept only the in-frame ones, dropping some. The data show under 200,000 clones, around 80% seen once. Material for sequencing was PBMCs or T cells enriched from blood (not recorded which). The receptors come from a woman in her sixties or seventies who had recovered from COVID-19.

This chain connects TRBV5-1 to TRBJ1-1; 8 bases are a match to TRBD1. Germline V gives CDR1 SGHRS, CDR2 YFSETQ. V lost 0 bases to trimming and J lost 2 bases; unmatched junction nucleotides: 6. CDR3 length equals 16 residues. CDR3: CASSLGSGGANTEAFF. DNA for the CDR3: TGCGCCAGCAGCTTGGGTTCAGGGGGCGCAAACACTGAAGCTTTCTTT.

Written as DNA, the CDR3 is TGTGCCAGCAGCTTAAAAGCGGGGGGACCCCAGGAGACCCAGTACTTC. Protein sequence: CASSLKAGGPQETQYF. V is TRBV7-3 and J is TRBJ2-5; 9 nucleotides match TRBD2. V lost 1 base, J lost 5 bases, and 8 bases stayed unmatched. The CDR3 contains 16 residues. Germline values: CDR1 SGHTA, CDR2 FQGTGA.

This sequence joins TRBV7-2 and TRBJ2-7; 9 nucleotides agree with TRBD1. The V gene's germline CDR1 is SGHTA and CDR2 FQGNSA. The length of the CDR3 is 14 residues. V trimming: 6 bases; J trimming: 3 bases; junction bases outside the gene matches: 6. The DNA of the CDR3 is TGTGCCAGCAGTCGATCGGGACAGGGCTACGAGCAGTACTTC. It encodes CASSRSGQGYEQYF.

This clone was counted many times. This CDR3 is also generated by other DNA sequences in the sample. The chain carries TRBV7-2 and TRBJ1-5; 7 nucleotides line up with TRBD1. Germline CDR1 reads SGHTA; CDR2 reads FQGNSA. After removal of 3 bases from V and 3 bases from J, the junction contained 2 bases not matched to a gene. The CDR3 spans 14 residues. The CDR3 bases are TGTGCCAGCAGCTTGGGACAGTTCAATCAGCCCCAGCATTTT. Its translation is CASSLGQFNQPQHF. Drawing the rest from reference TRBV7-2 and TRBJ1-5, the complete variable domain is GAGVSQSPSNKVTEKGKDVELRCDPISGHTALYWYRQSLGQGLEFLIYFQGNSAPDKSGLPSDRFSAERTGGSVSTLTIQRTQQEDSAVYLCASSLGQFNQPQHFGDGTRLSIL.

This chain uses TRBV6-5 with TRBJ1-6; no reliable D call. The length of the CDR3 is 15 residues. V lost 4 bases to trimming and J lost 2 bases, with 9 bases between them. CDR1 MNHEY and CDR2 SVGAGI come from the germline V gene. The CDR3 sequence: CASSLAAAYNSPLHF. CDR3 DNA: TGTGCCAGCAGTTTAGCCGCGGCCTATAATTCACCCCTCCACTTT.

This clone was seen ten or more times. The J gene is TRBJ1-4, the V gene TRBV2; D is perhaps TRBD1 (5 bases). V shed 3 bases and J shed 1 base, with 9 bases lying between them. CDR1 and CDR2 from the germline V gene are SNHLY and FYNNEI. This CDR3 comprises 15 residues. The CDR3 DNA follows: TGTGCCAGCAGTGATTGGGGGGGAACTAATGAAAAACTGTTTTTT. Its translation is CASSDWGGTNEKLFF.

This chain uses TRBV3-1 (or the pseudogene TRBV3-2) with TRBJ1-6; D unresolved. CDR1 and CDR2 from the germline V gene are LGHDT and YNNKEL (reference sequence). The CDR3 has 12 amino acids. Deletions cut 4 bases from V and 7 bases from J, with 5 bases between. The CDR3 bases are TGTGCCAGCAGCCGGCCAAATTCACCCCTCCACTTT. It translates to CASSRPNSPLHF.

This rearrangement joins TRBV11-3 to TRBJ2-1; possible D gene TRBD1, 6 bases. Trimming cost V 8 bases and J 9 bases, with 17 bases left between them. CDR1 SGHNT and CDR2 YENEEA come from the germline V gene. The CDR3 totals 13 residues. The CDR3 nucleotides read TGTGCCAGCGGGACACAGGGTCGGGGTGAGCAGTTCTTC. Translation: CASGTQGRGEQFF.

The chain employs TRBV30 and TRBJ2-5; 14 bases agree with TRBD2. V dropped 6 bases and J dropped 4; count of bases not matched to a gene: 7. Germline V CDR1 and CDR2: GTSNPN, SVGIG (reference sequence). This CDR3 has 15 residues. This CDR3 is CACPGTSGGLETQYF. The CDR3, as DNA: TGTGCCTGTCCGGGGACTAGCGGGGGTTTAGAGACCCAGTACTTC.

This chain links TRBV2 with TRBJ2-1, with a weak D call TRBD1 (6 bases). The CDR3 consists of 15 residues. CDR1 is SNHLY, CDR2 FYNNEI, per germline. Trimming removed 1 base from V and 4 bases from J, with 11 bases in between. The CDR3 reads CASSEGRGIYNEQFF. In DNA form, the CDR3 reads TGTGCCAGCAGTGAAGGCAGGGGAATTTACAATGAGCAGTTCTTC.

This chain links TRBV18 with TRBJ1-2, with TRBD1 matching over 7 bases. This CDR3 region has 14 residues. With 3 bases clipped from V and 2 bases from J, the junction kept 3 bases outside the gene matches. Germline CDR1 reads KGHSH; CDR2 reads LQKENI. The CDR3 here is CASSPGTVNYGYTF. The CDR3 coding sequence is TGTGCCAGCTCACCCGGGACAGTCAACTATGGCTACACCTTC.

The chain employs TRBV7-9 and TRBJ2-7; 7 nucleotides line up with TRBD1. Per the germline V gene, CDR1 is SEHNR and CDR2 is FQNEAQ (reference sequence). The CDR3 is 12 residues long. The junction had 7 bases not matched to a gene; V was cut back by 5 bases and J by 9 bases. The CDR3 sequence is CASSPPDRVQYF. CDR3 sequence (DNA): TGTGCCAGCAGCCCTCCAGACAGGGTGCAGTACTTC.

The chain recombines TRBV18 with TRBJ1-5; the D is unclear. V was cut by 5 bases and J by 0 bases, with 11 bases left in between. Germline CDR1 and CDR2: KGHSH and LQKENI. The CDR3 is 15 residues long. The CDR3 sequence: CASSYLPGSNQPQHF. The CDR3 DNA sequence: TGTGCCAGCTCATACTTACCGGGTAGCAATCAGCCCCAGCATTTT.

The chain uses TRBV27 and TRBJ2-4; D unclear. The CDR3 is 13 residues long. The ends were cut back, 0 bases at V and 8 bases at J, with 8 bases in the middle. Germline V gene lookup returns CDR1 MNHEY and CDR2 SMNVEV (reference sequence). The CDR3 loop is CASSLSFLDIQYF. Here the CDR3 DNA reads TGTGCCAGCAGTTTATCGTTTCTAGACATTCAGTACTTC.

V is TRBV5-1 and J is TRBJ1-2, with 8 positions matching TRBD1. The J segment lost 4 bases and the V segment lost 4 bases, leaving 6 bases of the junction unmatched. In germline, CDR1 is SGHRS, CDR2 YFSETQ. The CDR3 is 14 amino acids. The CDR3 loop reads CASSEPTGGYGYTF. The CDR3 nucleotides are TGCGCCAGCAGCGAACCTACAGGGGGCTATGGCTACACCTTC.

This chain connects TRBV6-5 to TRBJ1-5; the match to TRBD1 covers 7 bases. Germline values: CDR1 MNHEY, CDR2 SVGAGI. Trimming took 6 bases from V and 8 from J; bases not matched to a gene: 13. The CDR3 contains 15 residues. In DNA form, the CDR3 reads TGTGCCAGCAGGCACGGACAGGTGGGGGTAAAGCCCCAGCATTTT. It is translated as CASRHGQVGVKPQHF.

The chain joins TRBV5-5 to TRBJ1-5; D is ambiguous. Per germline, CDR1 SGHKS and CDR2 YYEKEE (reference sequence). The CDR3 is 14 amino acids. Trimming pared 2 bases from V and 0 bases from J, leaving 6 bases between. The CDR3: CASSFIVSNQPQHF. Written as DNA, the CDR3 is TGTGCCAGCAGCTTTATAGTTAGCAATCAGCCCCAGCATTTT.

V and J are TRBV21-1 and TRBJ1-1; no check of the table's D call, TRBD1, against the DNA was made. TRBV21-1 is marked as a pseudogene. The CDR3 is 14 amino acids. The CDR3 DNA reads TGTGCCAGCAGCTCCAACAGGGTGGGCACTGAAGCTTTCTTT. Residues: CASSSNRVGTEAFF.

This clone was seen more than once but under ten times. The gene calls are TRBV11-2 and TRBJ1-1; a weak D match, TRBD1 (5 bases). This CDR3 spans 14 amino acids. V dropped 3 bases and J dropped 4 bases, with 12 bases sitting between them. The germline V gene has CDR1 SGHAT and CDR2 FQNNGV. As DNA, the CDR3 is TGTGCCAGCAGCTTGGCGGCTCAGGGCACTGAAGCTTTCTTT. Translation: CASSLAAQGTEAFF.

This chain joins TRBV10-2 and TRBJ2-1; TRBD2 aligns across 10 bases. V gave up 5 bases and J gave up 5 bases; unmatched junction bases: 6. The V gene's germline CDR1 is WSHSY and CDR2 SAAADI. CDR3 length equals 15 residues. The CDR3: CASSPSGGRNNEQFF. For the CDR3, the DNA is TGCGCCAGCAGTCCTAGCGGGGGAAGGAACAATGAGCAGTTCTTC.

This chain connects TRBV7-8 to TRBJ2-7, with no clear D. CDR1 is SGHVS, CDR2 FQNEAQ, per germline. The CDR3 runs 15 residues. V was shortened by 2 bases and J by 4 bases, with 15 bases between the two germline ends. CDR3 amino acids: CASSLPSDTKYEQYF. In DNA, the CDR3 is TGTGCCAGCAGCTTACCCTCAGACACAAAGTACGAGCAGTACTTC.

V is TRBV5-6 and J is TRBJ2-5; maybe TRBD1 (6 bases). The CDR3 spans 15 residues. V was clipped by 3 bases and J by 3 bases, with 15 bases between them. CDR1 and CDR2 (germline): SGHDT, YYEEEE. CDR3 protein: CASSWGLREKETQYF. The CDR3, as DNA: TGTGCCAGCAGCTGGGGGCTGAGGGAGAAAGAGACCCAGTACTTC.